The rows below give T cell receptor beta chains drawn from one sample of a study of blood T cell repertoires in COVID-19. Some clones are missing from TCRdb's copy, which holds only in-frame ones; the method was immunoSEQ multiplex PCR. Of about 180,000 clones in the sample, about 91% were seen once. The source material was peripheral blood. The origin of the receptors is a woman in her twenties or thirties with acute or convalescent COVID-19. CDR3s leave out the opening cysteine and the closing phenylalanine or tryptophan. A D gene is named only where the DNA matches it firmly.

CDR3 protein: ASGPTLGRTDTQY
D gene: NA
V gene: TRBV5-5
J gene: TRBJ2-3

CDR3 protein: ASSYELAGGPEQY
D gene: TRBD2
V gene: TRBV6-6
J gene: TRBJ2-7

CDR3 protein: ASSLALVTGTGNTIY
D gene: TRBD1
V gene: TRBV7-9
J gene: TRBJ1-3

CDR3 protein: ASSKWGTSEYEQY
D gene: TRBD2
V gene: TRBV11-3
J gene: TRBJ2-7

CDR3 protein: ASSYHRQGGEKLF
D gene: TRBD1
V gene: TRBV6-2/TRBV6-3
J gene: TRBJ1-4

CDR3 protein: ASSYQNSSSYEQY
D gene: NA
V gene: TRBV11-3
J gene: TRBJ2-7

CDR3 protein: ASSKQVEQY
D gene: NA
V gene: TRBV5-6
J gene: TRBJ2-7

CDR3 protein: ASSLRTVGNEKLF
D gene: NA
V gene: TRBV5-1
J gene: TRBJ1-4

CDR3 protein: ASSLGTGGETQY
D gene: NA
V gene: TRBV11-3
J gene: TRBJ2-5

CDR3 protein: ASSLETGEPYGYT
D gene: NA
V gene: TRBV6-5
J gene: TRBJ1-2

CDR3 protein: ASSRDALGEQF
D gene: NA
V gene: TRBV18
J gene: TRBJ2-1